One T cell receptor (beta chain) is described in this entry. Produced via immunoSEQ multiplex PCR; TCRdb's table is partial and in-frame only. The sample yields about 12,000 clones, 74% seen once. The data were obtained in a study of T cells after somatic rescue of genetic block. Germline loops: CDR1 SGHRS, CDR2 YFSETQ. With V trimmed by 0 bases and J by 7 bases, 4 bases remained unmatched. The CDR3 covers 14 residues. Input material: peripheral blood mononuclear cells (PBMCs). The chain joins TRBV5-1 to TRBJ2-1, with 7 bases identical to TRBD2. The TCR comes from a boy aged 5-17 years. In DNA form, the CDR3 reads TGCGCCAGCAGCTTGGAGTGGGAGGGGAATGAGCAGTTCTTC. As protein: CASSLEWEGNEQFF.